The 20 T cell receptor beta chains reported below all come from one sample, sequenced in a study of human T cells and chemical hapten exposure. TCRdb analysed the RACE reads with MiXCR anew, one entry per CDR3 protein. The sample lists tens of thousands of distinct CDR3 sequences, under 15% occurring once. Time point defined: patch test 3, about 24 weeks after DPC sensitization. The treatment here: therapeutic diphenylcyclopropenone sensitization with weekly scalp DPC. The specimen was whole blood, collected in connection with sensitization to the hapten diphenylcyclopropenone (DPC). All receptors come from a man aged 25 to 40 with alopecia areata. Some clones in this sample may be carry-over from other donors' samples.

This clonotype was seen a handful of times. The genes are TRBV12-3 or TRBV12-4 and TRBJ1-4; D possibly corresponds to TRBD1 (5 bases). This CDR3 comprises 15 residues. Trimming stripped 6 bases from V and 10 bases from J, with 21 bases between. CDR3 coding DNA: TGTGCCAGCAGACGGAATACCAGGGTTTTAGGAAAACTGTTTTTT. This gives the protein CASRRNTRVLGKLFF.

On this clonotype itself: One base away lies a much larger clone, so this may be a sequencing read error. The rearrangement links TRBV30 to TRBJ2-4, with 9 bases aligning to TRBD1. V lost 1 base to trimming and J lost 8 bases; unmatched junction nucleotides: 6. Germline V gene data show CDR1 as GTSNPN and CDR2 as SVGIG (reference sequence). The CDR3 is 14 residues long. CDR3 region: CAWSEQGADHIQYF. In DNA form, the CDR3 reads TGTGCCTGGAGTGAACAGGGGGCGGATCACATTCAGTACTTC.

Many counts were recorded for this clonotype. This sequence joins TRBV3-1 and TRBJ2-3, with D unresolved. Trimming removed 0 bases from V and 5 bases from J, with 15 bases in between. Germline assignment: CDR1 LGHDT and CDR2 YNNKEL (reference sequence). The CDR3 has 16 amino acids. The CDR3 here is CASSQDAFSERDTQYF. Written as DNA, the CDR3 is TGTGCCAGCAGCCAAGATGCCTTTTCCGAGCGAGATACGCAGTATTTT.

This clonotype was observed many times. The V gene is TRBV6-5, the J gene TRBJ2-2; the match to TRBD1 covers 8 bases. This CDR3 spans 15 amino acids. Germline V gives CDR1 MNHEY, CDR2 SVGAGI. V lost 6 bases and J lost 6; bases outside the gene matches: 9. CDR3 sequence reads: CASSKPGQVAGELFF. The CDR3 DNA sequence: TGTGCCAGCAGCAAACCGGGACAGGTTGCCGGGGAGCTGTTTTTT.

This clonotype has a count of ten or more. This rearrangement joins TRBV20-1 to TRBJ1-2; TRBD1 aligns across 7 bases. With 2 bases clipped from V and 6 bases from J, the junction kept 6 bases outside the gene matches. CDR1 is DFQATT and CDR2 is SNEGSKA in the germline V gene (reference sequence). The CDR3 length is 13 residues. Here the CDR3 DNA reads TGCAGTGCTAGAACAGGGGTTGGGGATGGCTACACCTTC. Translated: CSARTGVGDGYTF.

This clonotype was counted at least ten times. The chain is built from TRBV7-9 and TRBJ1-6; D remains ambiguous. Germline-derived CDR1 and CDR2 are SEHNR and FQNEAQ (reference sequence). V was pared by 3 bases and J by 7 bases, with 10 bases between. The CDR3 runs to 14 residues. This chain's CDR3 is CASSFSDLNSPLHF. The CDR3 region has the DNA TGTGCCAGCAGCTTCTCGGACCTCAATTCACCCCTCCACTTT.

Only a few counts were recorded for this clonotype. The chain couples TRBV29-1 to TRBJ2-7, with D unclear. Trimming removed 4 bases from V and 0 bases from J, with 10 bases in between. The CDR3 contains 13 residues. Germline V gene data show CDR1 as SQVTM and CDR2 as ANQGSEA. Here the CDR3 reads CSVVEKSSYEQYF. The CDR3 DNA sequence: TGCAGCGTTGTTGAGAAGAGCTCCTACGAGCAGTACTTC.

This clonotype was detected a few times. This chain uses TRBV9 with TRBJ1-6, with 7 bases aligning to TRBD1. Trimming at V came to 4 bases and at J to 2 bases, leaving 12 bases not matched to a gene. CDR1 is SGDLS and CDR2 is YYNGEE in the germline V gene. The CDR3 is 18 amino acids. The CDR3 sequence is CASSKSDRVGTYNSPLHF. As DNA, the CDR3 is TGTGCCAGCAGCAAATCAGACAGGGTCGGGACCTATAATTCACCCCTCCACTTT.

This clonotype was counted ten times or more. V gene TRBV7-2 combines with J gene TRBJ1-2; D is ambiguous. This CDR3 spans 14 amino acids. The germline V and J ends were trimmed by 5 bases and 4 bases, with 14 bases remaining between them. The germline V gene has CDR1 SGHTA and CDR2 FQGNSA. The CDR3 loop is CASSTQVGSYGYTF. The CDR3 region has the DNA TGTGCCAGCAGCACCCAGGTCGGGAGCTATGGCTACACCTTC.

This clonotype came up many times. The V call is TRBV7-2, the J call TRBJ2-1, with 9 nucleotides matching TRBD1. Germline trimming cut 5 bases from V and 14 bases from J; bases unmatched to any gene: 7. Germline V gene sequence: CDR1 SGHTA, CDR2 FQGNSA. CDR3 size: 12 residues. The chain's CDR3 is CASSLPGQGKFF. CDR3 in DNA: TGTGCCAGCAGCCTACCGGGACAGGGCAAGTTCTTC.

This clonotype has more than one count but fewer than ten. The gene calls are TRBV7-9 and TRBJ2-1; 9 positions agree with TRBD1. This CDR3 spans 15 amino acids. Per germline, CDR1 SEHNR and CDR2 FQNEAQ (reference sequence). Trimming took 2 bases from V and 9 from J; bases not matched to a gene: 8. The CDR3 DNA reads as TGTGCCAGCAGCTTAATTGAACAGGGGGCGCGTGAGCAGTTCTTC. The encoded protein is CASSLIEQGAREQFF. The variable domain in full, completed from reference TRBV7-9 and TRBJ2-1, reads DTGVSQNPRHKITKRGQNVTFRCDPISEHNRLYWYRQTLGQGPEFLTYFQNEAQLEKSRLLSDRFSAERPKGSFSTLEIQRTEQGDSAMYLCASSLIEQGAREQFFGPGTRLTVL.

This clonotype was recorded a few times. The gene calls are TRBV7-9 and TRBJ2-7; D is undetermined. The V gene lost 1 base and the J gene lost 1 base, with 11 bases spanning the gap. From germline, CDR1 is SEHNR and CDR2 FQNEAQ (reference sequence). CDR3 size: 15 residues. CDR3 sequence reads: CASSLGVRRSYEQYF. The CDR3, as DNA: TGTGCCAGCAGCTTAGGGGTCAGACGATCCTACGAGCAGTACTTC.

CDR3 DNA: TGTGCCAGCAGTTCCCCAACAGGGTTTGAGACCCAGTACTTC. This encodes CASSSPTGFETQYF. The V gene is TRBV12-3 or TRBV12-4, the J gene TRBJ2-5, with D maybe TRBD1 (6 bases). V lost 4 bases and J lost 5, with 14 bases in between. The CDR3 runs to 14 residues.

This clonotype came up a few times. The CDR3 region is CASSLRLTSGNGDTQYF. The CDR3 nucleotides read TGTGCCAGCAGTTTACGCCTGACTAGCGGGAACGGAGATACGCAGTATTTT. The chain employs TRBV28 and TRBJ2-3; 11 bases line up with TRBD2. V lost 2 bases, J lost 5 bases, and 9 bases stayed unmatched. This CDR3 is 17 amino acids long. From germline, CDR1 is MDHEN and CDR2 SYDVKM. The full variable domain, rest sourced from reference TRBV28 and TRBJ2-3, is DVKVTQSSRYLVKRTGEKVFLECVQDMDHENMFWYRQDPGLGLRLIYFSYDVKMKEKGDIPEGYSVSREKKERFSLILESASTNQTSMYLCASSLRLTSGNGDTQYFGPGTRLTVL.

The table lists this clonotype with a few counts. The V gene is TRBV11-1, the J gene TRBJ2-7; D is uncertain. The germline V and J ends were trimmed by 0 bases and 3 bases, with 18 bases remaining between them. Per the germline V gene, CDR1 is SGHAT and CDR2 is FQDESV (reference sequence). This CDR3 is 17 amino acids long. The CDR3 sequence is CASSLAEPGPLVYEQYF. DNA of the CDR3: TGTGCCAGCAGCTTAGCGGAGCCAGGTCCATTGGTCTACGAGCAGTACTTC.

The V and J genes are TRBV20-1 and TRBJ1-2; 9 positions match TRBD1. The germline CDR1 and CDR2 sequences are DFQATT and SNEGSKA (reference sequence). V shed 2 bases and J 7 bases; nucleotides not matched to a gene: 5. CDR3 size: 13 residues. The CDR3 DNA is TGCAGTGCTAGACCCGGGACAGGGAGTGGCTACACCTTC. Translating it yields CSARPGTGSGYTF.

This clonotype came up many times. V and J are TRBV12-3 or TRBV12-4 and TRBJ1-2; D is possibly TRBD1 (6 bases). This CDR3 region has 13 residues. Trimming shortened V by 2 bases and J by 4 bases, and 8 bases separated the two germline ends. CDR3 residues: CASSLTGSYGYTF. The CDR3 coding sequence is TGTGCCAGCAGTTTAACAGGGAGCTATGGCTACACCTTC.

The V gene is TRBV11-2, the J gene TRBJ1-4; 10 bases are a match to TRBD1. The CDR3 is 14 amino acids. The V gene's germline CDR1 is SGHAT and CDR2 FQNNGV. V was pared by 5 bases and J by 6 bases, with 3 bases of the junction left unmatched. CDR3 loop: CASSRDRGYEKLFF. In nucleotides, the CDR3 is TGTGCCAGCAGCCGGGACAGGGGTTATGAAAAACTGTTTTTT.

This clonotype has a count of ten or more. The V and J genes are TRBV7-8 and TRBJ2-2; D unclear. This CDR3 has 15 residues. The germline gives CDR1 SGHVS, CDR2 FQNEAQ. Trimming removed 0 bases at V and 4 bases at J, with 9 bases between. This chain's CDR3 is CASSLAPWGTGELFF. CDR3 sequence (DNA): TGTGCCAGCAGCTTAGCCCCTTGGGGCACCGGGGAGCTGTTTTTT. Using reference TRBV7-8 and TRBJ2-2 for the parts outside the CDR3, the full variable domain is GAGVSQSPRYKVAKRGQDVALRCDPISGHVSLFWYQQALGQGPEFLTYFQNEAQLDKSGLPSDRFFAERPEGSVSTLKIQRTQQEDSAVYLCASSLAPWGTGELFFGEGSRLTVL.

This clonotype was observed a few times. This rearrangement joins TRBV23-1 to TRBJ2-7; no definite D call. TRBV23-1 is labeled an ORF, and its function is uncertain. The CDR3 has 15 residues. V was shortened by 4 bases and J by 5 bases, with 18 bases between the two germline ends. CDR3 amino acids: CASSPPNPHPHEQYF. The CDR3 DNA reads TGCGCCAGCAGTCCCCCGAACCCCCACCCCCACGAGCAGTACTTC.